This T cell receptor (beta chain) derives from a study of siplizumab effects on memory and regulatory T cells. Study-level findings and limits: Mappable CD4+ clones that were alloreactive averaged about 69% Treg-derived with siplizumab versus around 27% in controls.

Method: immunoSEQ multiplex PCR; TCRdb's copy keeps in-frame clones and lacks some. Here the sample spans some 120,000 clones, around 94% being singletons. In germline, CDR1 is PRHDT, CDR2 FYEKMQ (reference sequence). The CDR3 is 16 residues long. The ends were cut back, 0 bases at V and 4 bases at J, with 15 bases in the middle. A word on this clone: As yet, its antigen is unknown.

The clonotype comes from a human donor in good health. The specimen sequenced was non-Treg CD4+ T cells sorted from blood. The gene calls are TRBV13 and TRBJ1-2; a possible D gene is TRBD1 (6 bases). The CDR3 sequence is CASSLGQGMPSYGYTF. CDR3 DNA: TGTGCCAGCAGCTTAGGACAGGGTATGCCGAGCTATGGCTACACCTTC.